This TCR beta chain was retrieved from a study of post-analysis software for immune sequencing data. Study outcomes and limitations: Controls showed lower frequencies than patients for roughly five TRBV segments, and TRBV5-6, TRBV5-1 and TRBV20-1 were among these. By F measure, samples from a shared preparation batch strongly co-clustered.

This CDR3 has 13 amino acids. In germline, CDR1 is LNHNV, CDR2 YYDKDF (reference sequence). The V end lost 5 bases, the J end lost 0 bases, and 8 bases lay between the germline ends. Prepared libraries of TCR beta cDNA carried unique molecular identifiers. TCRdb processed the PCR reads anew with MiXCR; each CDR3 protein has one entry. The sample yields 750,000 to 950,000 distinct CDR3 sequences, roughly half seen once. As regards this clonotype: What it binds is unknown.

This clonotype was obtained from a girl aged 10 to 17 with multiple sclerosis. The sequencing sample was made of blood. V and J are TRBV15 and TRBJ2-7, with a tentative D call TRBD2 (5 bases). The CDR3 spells CATSGESSYEQYF. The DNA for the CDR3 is TGTGCCACCAGCGGGGAGAGCTCCTACGAGCAGTACTTC.